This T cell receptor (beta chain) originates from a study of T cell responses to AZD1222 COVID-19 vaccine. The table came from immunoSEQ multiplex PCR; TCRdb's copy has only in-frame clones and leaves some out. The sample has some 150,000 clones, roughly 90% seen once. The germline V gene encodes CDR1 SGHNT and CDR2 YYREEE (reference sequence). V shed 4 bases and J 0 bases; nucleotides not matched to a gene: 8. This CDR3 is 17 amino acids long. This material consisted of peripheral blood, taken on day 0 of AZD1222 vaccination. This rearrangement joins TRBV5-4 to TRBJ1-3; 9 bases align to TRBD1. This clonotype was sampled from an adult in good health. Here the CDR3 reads CASSAAGTGNSGNTIYF. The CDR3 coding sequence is TGTGCCAGCAGCGCAGCTGGGACAGGGAACTCTGGAAACACCATATATTTT.